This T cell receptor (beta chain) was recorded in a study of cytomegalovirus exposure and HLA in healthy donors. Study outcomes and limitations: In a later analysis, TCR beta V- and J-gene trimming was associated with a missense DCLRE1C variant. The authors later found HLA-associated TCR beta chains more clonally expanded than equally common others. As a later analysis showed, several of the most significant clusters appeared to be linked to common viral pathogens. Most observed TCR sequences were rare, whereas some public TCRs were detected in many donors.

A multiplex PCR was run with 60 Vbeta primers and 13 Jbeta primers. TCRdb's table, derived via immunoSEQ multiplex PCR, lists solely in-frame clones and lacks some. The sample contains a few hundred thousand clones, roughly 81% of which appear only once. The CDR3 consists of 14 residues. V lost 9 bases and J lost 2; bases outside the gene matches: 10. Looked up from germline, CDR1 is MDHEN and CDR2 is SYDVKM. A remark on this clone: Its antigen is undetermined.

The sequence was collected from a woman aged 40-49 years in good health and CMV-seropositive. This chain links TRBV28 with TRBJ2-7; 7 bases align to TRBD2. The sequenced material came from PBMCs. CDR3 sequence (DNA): TGTGCCAGTACCATCACAAGCGGGACCTACGAGCAGTACTTC. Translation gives CASTITSGTYEQYF.